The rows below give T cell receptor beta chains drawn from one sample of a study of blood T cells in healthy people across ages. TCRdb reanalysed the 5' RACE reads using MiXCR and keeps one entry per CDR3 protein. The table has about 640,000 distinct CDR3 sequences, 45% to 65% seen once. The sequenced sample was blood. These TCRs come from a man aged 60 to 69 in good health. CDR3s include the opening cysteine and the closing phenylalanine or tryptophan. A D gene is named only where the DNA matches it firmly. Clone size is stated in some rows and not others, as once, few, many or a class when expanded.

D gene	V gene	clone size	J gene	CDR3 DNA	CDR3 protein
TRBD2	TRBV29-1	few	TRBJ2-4	TGCAGCGTCACTGGGGGGGGAGCCAAAAACATTCAGTACTTC	CSVTGGGAKNIQYF
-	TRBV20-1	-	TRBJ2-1	TGCAGTGCTAGATGGTGGAATGAGCAGTTCTTC	CSARWWNEQFF
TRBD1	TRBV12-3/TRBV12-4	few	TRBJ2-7	TGTGCCAGCAGCCACGACAGGGGAAACTCCTACGAGCAGTACTTC	CASSHDRGNSYEQYF
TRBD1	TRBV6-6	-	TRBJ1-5	TGTGCCAGCAGTCCCGGACAGGGGGGGGGCAATCAGCCCCAGCATTTT	CASSPGQGGGNQPQHF
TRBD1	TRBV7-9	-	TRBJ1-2	TGTGCCAGCAGCCACACAGGGGCTGGGTGGTATGGCTACACCTTC	CASSHTGAGWYGYTF
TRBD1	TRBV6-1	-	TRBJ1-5	TGTGCCAGCAGGGGCAGCAGGGGGCATCAGCCCCAGCATTTT	CASRGSRGHQPQHF
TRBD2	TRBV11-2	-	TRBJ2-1	TGTGCCAGCAGCTTAGTCAAAGGTCAACTAGCGGGAGCAATTGGGTCCTACAATGAGCAGTTCTTC	CASSLVKGQLAGAIGSYNEQFF
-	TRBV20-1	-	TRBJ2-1	TGCAGTGCTAGAGACGGGACAAGCTTTGGTGAGCAGTTCTTC	CSARDGTSFGEQFF
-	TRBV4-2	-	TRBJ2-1	TGTGCCAGCAGCCAAGACCCGGGGGCCCATGAATACAATGAGCAGTTCTTC	CASSQDPGAHEYNEQFF
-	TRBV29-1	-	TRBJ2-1	TGCAGCGTAGTACACGGCTACAATGAGCAGTTCTTC	CSVVHGYNEQFF
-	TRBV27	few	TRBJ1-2	TGTGCCAGCAGGTTTGGGGGGACCTATGGCTACACCTTC	CASRFGGTYGYTF
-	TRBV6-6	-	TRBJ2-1	TGTGCCAGCAGTTACGACCCGGGGGCCTACAATGAGCAGTTCTTC	CASSYDPGAYNEQFF
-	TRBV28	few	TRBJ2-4	TGTGCCAGCCAACCGGGACAAGAAAACATTCAGTACTTC	CASQPGQENIQYF
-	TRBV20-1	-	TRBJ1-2	TGCAGTGCAACAGGGAGTAAGAACTATGGCTACACCTTC	CSATGSKNYGYTF
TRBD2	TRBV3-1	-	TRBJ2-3	TGTGCCAGCAGCCGACCCGACGGCGGGGGGGCCCCAGATACGCAGTATTTT	CASSRPDGGGAPDTQYF
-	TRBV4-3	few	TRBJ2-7	TGCGCCAGCAGCCAGAACAGGGCACCTATCTACGAGCAGTACTTC	CASSQNRAPIYEQYF
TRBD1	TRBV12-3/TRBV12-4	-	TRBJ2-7	TGTGCCAGCAGACGGACAGGGGCTTCCTACGAGCAGTACTTC	CASRRTGASYEQYF
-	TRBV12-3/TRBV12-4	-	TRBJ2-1	TGTGCCAGCAGACCCGGGGCCTACACCAATGAGCAGTTCTTC	CASRPGAYTNEQFF
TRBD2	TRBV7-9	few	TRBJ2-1	TGTGCCAGCAGCGCAAAGAGGACTAGCGGTCGCTACAATGAGCAGTTCTTC	CASSAKRTSGRYNEQFF
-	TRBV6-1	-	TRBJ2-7	TGTGCCAGCAGCGCCAGGGAAAACGAGCAGTACTTC	CASSARENEQYF
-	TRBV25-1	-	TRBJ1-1	TGTGCCAGCAGTGTGGACTCCTCGGACAGGAACACTGAAGCTTTCTTT	CASSVDSSDRNTEAFF
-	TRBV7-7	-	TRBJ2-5	TGTGCCAGCAGCTTAGTTGGGGGCGAAGAGACCCAGTACTTC	CASSLVGGEETQYF
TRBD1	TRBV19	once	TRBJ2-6	TGTGCCAGTAGTATGCAGTCAGGGGGTTGGGGCTCTGGGGCCAACGTCCTGACTTTC	CASSMQSGGWGSGANVLTF
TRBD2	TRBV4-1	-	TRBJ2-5	TGCGCCAGCAGTCGGGGCTCGGGACTAGCGGAAGAGACCCAGTACTTC	CASSRGSGLAEETQYF
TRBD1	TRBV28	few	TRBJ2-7	TGTGCCAGCAGTCGCCCCGGGACAGACTCCTACGAGCAGTACTTC	CASSRPGTDSYEQYF
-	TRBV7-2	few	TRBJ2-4	TGTGCCAGCAGTTCCGGGCCTGCCAAAAACATTCAGTACTTC	CASSSGPAKNIQYF
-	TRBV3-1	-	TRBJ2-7	TGTGCCAGCAGCCAAGCACCCATCTACGAGCAGTACTTC	CASSQAPIYEQYF
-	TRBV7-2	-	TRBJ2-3	TGTGCCAGCAGCTCGCGTAGCGGCACAGATACGCAGTATTTT	CASSSRSGTDTQYF
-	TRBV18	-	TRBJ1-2	TGTGCCAGCTCACCACCGGGCACGTCACGGGGCTATGGCTACACCTTC	CASSPPGTSRGYGYTF
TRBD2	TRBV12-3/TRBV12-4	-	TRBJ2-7	TGTGCCAGCAAAGGTCGCGGGGGCTACGAGCAGTACTTC	CASKGRGGYEQYF
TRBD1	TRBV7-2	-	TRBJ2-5	TGTGCCAGCAGCTTACAGGGGGCGCGAAAGACCCAGTACTTC	CASSLQGARKTQYF
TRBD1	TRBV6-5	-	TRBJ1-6	TGTGCCAGCAGTTACACCGGACGGACAGGTTATAATTCACCCCTCCACTTT	CASSYTGRTGYNSPLHF
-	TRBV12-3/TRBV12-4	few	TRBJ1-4	TGTGCCAGCAGTGTGACAGATGTAGACTCCAATGAAAAACTGTTTTTT	CASSVTDVDSNEKLFF
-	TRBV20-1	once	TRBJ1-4	TGCAGTGCTAGAGACCGTAAGGTCAATGAAAAACTGTTTTTT	CSARDRKVNEKLFF
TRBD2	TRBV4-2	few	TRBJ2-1	TGTGCCAGCAGGCGTAGCGGGGGACCATACAATGAGCAGTTCTTC	CASRRSGGPYNEQFF
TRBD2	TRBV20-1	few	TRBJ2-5	TGCAGTGCTAGAGATGCGACAGCGGGGGAGACCCAGTACTTC	CSARDATAGETQYF
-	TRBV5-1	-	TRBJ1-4	TGCGCCAGCAGCACCGGGCCTACTAATGAAAAACTGTTTTTT	CASSTGPTNEKLFF
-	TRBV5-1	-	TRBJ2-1	TGCGCCAGCAGCTTGAACTCAGTTCAAAGATCCAATGAGCAGTTCTTC	CASSLNSVQRSNEQFF
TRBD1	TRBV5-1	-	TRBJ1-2	TGCGCCAGCAGCCTGGACAGGCGGTCAGAGGGCTACACCTTC	CASSLDRRSEGYTF
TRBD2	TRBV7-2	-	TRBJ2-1	TGTGCCAGCAGCTTAGCGTGGGCTAGCGGGGGGTACAATGAGCAGTTCTTC	CASSLAWASGGYNEQFF
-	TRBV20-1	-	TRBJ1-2	TGCAGTGCTAACGGCAGGGTCGTTAACTATGGCTACACCTTC	CSANGRVVNYGYTF
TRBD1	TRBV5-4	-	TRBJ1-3	TGTGCCAGCAGCTTGGCCCGGGGGACAGGGGGAACCCCGATCTCTGGAAACACCATATATTTT	CASSLARGTGGTPISGNTIYF
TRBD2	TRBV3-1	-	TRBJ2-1	TGTGCCAGCAGTTCTGGACTAGCGGGGGTCCAGCAGTTCTTC	CASSSGLAGVQQFF
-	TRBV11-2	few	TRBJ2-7	TGTGCCAGCAGCCCAGGCACTCTCTACGAGCAGTACTTC	CASSPGTLYEQYF
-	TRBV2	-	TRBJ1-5	TGTGCCATCCCGGGAAGTAATCAGCCCCAGCATTTT	CAIPGSNQPQHF